This T cell receptor beta chain was sequenced for a study of brain T cells in children with intractable seizures. The CDR3 is 15 residues long. CDR1 SGHNT and CDR2 YYREEE come from the germline V gene (reference sequence). Trimming stripped 2 bases from V and 5 bases from J, with 14 bases between. Repertoires were generated with immunoSEQ multiplex PCR, while TCRdb's copy carries only in-frame clones and drops some. The sample holds hundreds of thousands of clones; over 90% are singletons and the top ten take about 5.8%. Overall study results and limits: Patients' HCMV serostatus was unknown; virus specificity rests on CDR3 similarity alone.

On this clone: Its antigen is undetermined.

Time point defined: blood from clinic visit 5 months post-surgery; TSC patient then seizure free. Sequencing was limited to surgery cases with top T cell transcript signatures in brain tissue. At least one anti-epileptic drug was given before surgery. The receptor comes from a boy under two years old with tuberous sclerosis and intractable seizures. This specimen was peripheral blood, taken less than 6 months after surgery. This rearrangement joins TRBV5-4 to TRBJ1-3; no clear D gene. The CDR3 DNA sequence: TGTGCCAGCAGCTTCCTGGACGGTCCTCGAAACACCATATATTTT. It encodes CASSFLDGPRNTIYF.